This record covers a single T cell receptor (beta chain). The assay was immunoSEQ multiplex PCR, and TCRdb's table has in-frame clones only and misses some. The table lists about 59,000 clones, 80% to 85% of them singletons, with 25% to 35% in the top ten. The data were obtained in a study of blood T cell repertoires in COVID-19. The CDR3 is 14 amino acids. The ends were cut back, 3 bases at V and 7 bases at J, with 15 bases in the middle. Germline lookup yields CDR1 LGHDT and CDR2 YNNKEL (reference sequence). The receptor comes from a woman aged 80 or over with active or convalescent COVID-19. V gene TRBV3-1 (or the pseudogene TRBV3-2) combines with J gene TRBJ1-1; TRBD1 might be the D (5 bases). The material sequenced was peripheral blood. CDR3 coding DNA: TGTGCCAGCAGCCATTCTCAGGGAAAGGGTGAAGCTTTCTTT. Encoded protein: CASSHSQGKGEAFF.